The clone carrying this T cell receptor (beta chain) was picked up one time. No antigen is known for it. These data originate in a study of T cell responses to AZD1222 COVID-19 vaccine. Study-wide results and caveats: Spike as a whole was targeted by vaccine-associated CD4 TCRs, dominant at 160-218 and 743-854. The study identified only five to seven AZD1222 recipients as seropositive at baseline.

This CDR3 has 11 residues. V was clipped by 4 bases and J by 6 bases, with 10 bases between them. Germline loops: CDR1 DFQATT, CDR2 SNEGSKA (reference sequence). Some clones are missing from TCRdb's copy, which holds only in-frame ones; the method was immunoSEQ multiplex PCR. The table includes about 97,000 clones, approximately 90% detected once. Source: peripheral blood, taken on day 0 of AZD1222 vaccination. The receptor was isolated from an adult in good health. The chain recombines TRBV20-1 with TRBJ2-7, with D possibly being TRBD2 (6 bases). CDR3 nucleotides: TGCAGTGCTACCTTGACTAGCGAGCAGTACTTC. This translates into CSATLTSEQYF.